What follows are 7 T cell receptor beta chains derived from one specimen sequenced in a study of blood T cell repertoires in COVID-19. The data were produced by immunoSEQ multiplex PCR, yet TCRdb's version contains in-frame clones alone and is incomplete. Of some 150,000 clones listed, 88% are singletons. Sequencing input: peripheral blood. These receptors were taken from a human donor in a cohort sampled during active COVID-19.

The chain has TRBV28 and TRBJ2-7; no firm D call. The CDR3 totals 14 residues. The V end lost 6 bases, the J end lost 2 bases, and 14 bases lay between the germline ends. Looked up from germline, CDR1 is MDHEN and CDR2 is SYDVKM. The CDR3 region is CASSSPPGAYEQYF. The CDR3 nucleotides are TGTGCCAGCAGCTCCCCGCCCGGTGCCTACGAGCAGTACTTC.

The DNA of the CDR3 is TGTGCCAGCAGCGTAGACAGGATTTCCTATGGCTACACCTTC. Translating it yields CASSVDRISYGYTF. V is TRBV9 and J is TRBJ1-2, with D perhaps TRBD1 (5 bases). Germline CDR1 is SGDLS and CDR2 is YYNGEE. This CDR3 contains 14 residues. Trimming took off 0 bases at V and 4 bases at J, with 10 bases between the two ends.

The genes are TRBV24-1 and TRBJ2-5; 7 nucleotides align to TRBD2. V gave up 3 bases and J gave up 4 bases; unmatched junction bases: 7. Germline CDR1 KGHDR, CDR2 SFDVKD. This CDR3 has 15 residues. DNA for the CDR3: TGTGCCACCAGTGATCCCACTAGCGCCTTAGAGACCCAGTACTTC. Translation gives CATSDPTSALETQYF.

V is TRBV2 and J is TRBJ2-3; 15 bases line up with TRBD2. This CDR3 contains 18 residues. Trimming at V came to 6 bases and at J to 4 bases, leaving 11 bases not matched to a gene. CDR1 and CDR2 from the germline V gene are SNHLY and FYNNEI. In DNA, the CDR3 is TGTGCCAGCAGCCCAGCCGGGACTAGCGGGGGGACGGCAGATACGCAGTATTTT. Its protein product is CASSPAGTSGGTADTQYF.

The CDR3 nucleotides are TGTGCCAGCAGTGACAGGGAGACAGATACGCAGTATTTT. Translating it yields CASSDRETDTQYF. This chain joins TRBV6-4 and TRBJ2-3, with D perhaps TRBD2 (5 bases). The germline gives CDR1 MRHNA, CDR2 SNTAGT. The CDR3 covers 13 residues. The ends were cut back, 2 bases at V and 3 bases at J, with 6 bases in the middle.

The genes are TRBV10-1 and TRBJ1-4, with 9 bases fitting TRBD1. CDR1 is WNHNN and CDR2 is SYGVQD in the germline V gene (reference sequence). The CDR3 loop spans 14 amino acids. V dropped 1 base and J dropped 8; count of bases not matched to a gene: 2. For the CDR3, the DNA is TGCGCCAGCAGTGAGTACAGGGGGCAGGAAAAACTGTTTTTT. It yields the protein CASSEYRGQEKLFF.

The CDR3 protein is CASSLERISGNTIYF. CDR3 DNA: TGTGCCAGCAGCTTAGAGAGAATCTCTGGAAACACCATATATTTT. The rearrangement joins TRBV7-9 to TRBJ1-3; D is unresolved. Germline loops: CDR1 SEHNR, CDR2 FQNEAQ (reference sequence). V lost 1 base and J lost 0, with 7 bases in between. The CDR3 totals 15 residues. The full variable domain, its missing parts supplied by reference TRBV7-9 and TRBJ1-3, is DTGVSQNPRHKITKRGQNVTFRCDPISEHNRLYWYRQTLGQGPEFLTYFQNEAQLEKSRLLSDRFSAERPKGSFSTLEIQRTEQGDSAMYLCASSLERISGNTIYFGEGSWLTVV.